Below are 31 T cell receptor beta chains sequenced from a single sample in a study of T cells after yellow fever vaccination. TCRdb re-called the 5' RACE reads through MiXCR, storing one row per CDR3 protein. The sample includes hundreds of thousands of distinct CDR3 sequences, roughly 14% of them seen just once. Specimen: PBMCs, collected on the day of the yellow fever booster vaccination. These receptors were collected from a man aged 30 to 45 who received the YFV17D yellow fever vaccine.

V gene TRBV12-5 combines with J gene TRBJ2-5, with D tentatively TRBD1 or TRBD2 (5 bases each). Germline assignment: CDR1 LGHNT and CDR2 FRNRAP. The CDR3 spans 17 residues. V lost 1 base and J 5 bases, leaving 20 bases between the germline ends. The CDR3 coding sequence is TGTGCTAGTGGTTTGGCCCCAGGAGGCCGAGGGGAGGAGACCCAGTACTTC. It translates to CASGLAPGGRGEETQYF.

The CDR3 spells CASSLGAGTPNEKLFF. CDR3 nucleotides: TGTGCCAGCAGCTTAGGAGCCGGGACCCCGAATGAAAAACTGTTTTTT. The rearrangement links TRBV7-2 to TRBJ1-4; D may be TRBD1 (5 bases). This CDR3 has 16 residues. Germline CDR1 and CDR2: SGHTA and FQGNSA. Trimming left V 1 base short and J 5 bases short, with 14 bases between.

This clonotype has more than one count but fewer than ten. The rearrangement joins TRBV27 to TRBJ2-7; 9 bases agree with TRBD1. This CDR3 spans 15 amino acids. Trimming removed 4 bases from V and 2 bases from J; junction bases left unmatched: 6. CDR1 and CDR2 from the germline V gene are MNHEY and SMNVEV (reference sequence). CDR3 protein: CASSSGTGKPYEQYF. In nucleotides, the CDR3 is TGTGCCAGCAGTTCGGGGACAGGGAAGCCCTACGAGCAGTACTTC.

The genes are TRBV12-3 or TRBV12-4 and TRBJ2-1, with 7 nucleotides matching TRBD2. There are 15 residues in the CDR3. Trimming at V came to 5 bases and at J to 9 bases, leaving 13 bases not matched to a gene. CDR3 amino acids: CASSPGTTGEGEQFF. The CDR3 nucleotides are TGTGCCAGCAGTCCCGGGACTACAGGAGAAGGTGAGCAGTTCTTC.

This clonotype was observed many times. The chain has TRBV7-9 and TRBJ2-5; tentatively, D is TRBD1 (5 bases). The CDR3 sequence is 14 residues long. The V and J ends lost 5 bases and 2 bases respectively, with 12 bases between them. Germline V lookup: CDR1 SEHNR, CDR2 FQNEAQ (reference sequence). For the CDR3, the DNA is TGTGCCAGCAGCCGTCAGGGCCTACAAGAGACCCAGTACTTC. Residues: CASSRQGLQETQYF.

This CDR3 is CASSLRGRGGNTEAFF. As DNA, the CDR3 is TGTGCCAGCAGCCTCAGAGGCAGGGGAGGGAACACTGAAGCTTTCTTT. The rearrangement uses TRBV5-5 and TRBJ1-1, with a tentative D call TRBD1 (6 bases). Germline V gene data show CDR1 as SGHKS and CDR2 as YYEKEE (reference sequence). The CDR3 sequence is 16 residues long. Trimming pared 4 bases from V and 1 base from J, leaving 17 bases between. Using reference TRBV5-5 and TRBJ1-1 for the parts outside the CDR3, the full variable domain is DAGVTQSPTHLIKTRGQQVTLRCSPISGHKSVSWYQQVLGQGPQFIFQYYEKEERGRGNFPDRFSARQFPNYSSELNVNALLLGDSALYLCASSLRGRGGNTEAFFGQGTRLTVV.

J is TRBJ2-7 and V is TRBV20-1; 8 nucleotides match TRBD2. CDR1 is DFQATT, CDR2 SNEGSKA, per germline (reference sequence). CDR3 size: 16 residues. J gave up 3 bases and V 5 bases, and 15 bases lay outside the gene matches. The CDR3 is CSALGRLSGDFYEQYF. CDR3 DNA sequence: TGCAGTGCTCTGGGAAGACTTAGCGGGGACTTCTACGAGCAGTACTTC.

This clonotype was found many times. V is TRBV7-6 and J is TRBJ2-7; D is possibly TRBD2 (6 bases). Germline V gene sequence: CDR1 SGHVS, CDR2 FNYEAQ. This CDR3 has 14 amino acids. Trimming shortened V by 1 base and J by 6 bases, and 13 bases separated the two germline ends. In DNA form, the CDR3 reads TGTGCCAGCAGCTTAGAAGGTAGCGGTTTCGAGCAGTACTTC. Translation: CASSLEGSGFEQYF.

The J gene is TRBJ2-3, the V gene TRBV7-2; 10 bases fit TRBD2. In germline, CDR1 is SGHTA, CDR2 FQGNSA. The length of the CDR3 is 15 residues. Unmatched junction bases numbered 7, after V lost 4 bases and J lost 6 bases. The CDR3 is CASSSSSGRLDTQYF. CDR3 nucleotides: TGTGCCAGCAGCTCCTCTAGCGGGAGATTGGATACGCAGTATTTT.

The chain has TRBV29-1 and TRBJ2-7; no reliable D call. Trimming shortened V by 2 bases and J by 6 bases, and 11 bases separated the two germline ends. Germline CDR1 is SQVTM and CDR2 is ANQGSEA. This CDR3 comprises 12 residues. The CDR3 DNA is TGCAGCGTTGAATTGGGGTCTACCGAGCAGTACTTC. Protein product: CSVELGSTEQYF.

This clonotype was recorded a few times. The chain recombines TRBV6-5 with TRBJ1-6; TRBD1 matches 9 bases. The length of the CDR3 is 15 residues. From germline, CDR1 is MNHEY and CDR2 SVGAGI. V lost 2 bases, J lost 10 bases, and 6 bases stayed unmatched. The CDR3 sequence: CASSYVDRGPSPLHF. The CDR3 region has the DNA TGTGCCAGCAGTTACGTGGACAGGGGACCCTCACCCCTCCACTTT.

The rearrangement uses TRBV12-3 or TRBV12-4 and TRBJ2-7; D is uncertain. This CDR3 has 14 amino acids. Trimming removed 1 base from V and 3 bases from J, with 10 bases in between. The CDR3 reads CASSLGSTLYEQYF. CDR3 in DNA: TGTGCCAGCAGTTTAGGCTCCACCCTCTACGAGCAGTACTTC.

This rearrangement joins TRBV9 to TRBJ2-1; D might be TRBD1 or TRBD2, each matching 5 bases. Germline CDR1 SGDLS, CDR2 YYNGEE. This CDR3 comprises 17 residues. Trimming removed 2 bases at V and 10 bases at J, with 25 bases between. The CDR3 spells CASSVVGQPGPQEEQFF. In DNA form, the CDR3 reads TGTGCCAGCAGCGTTGTGGGCCAACCGGGACCCCAGGAGGAGCAGTTCTTC.

This sequence joins TRBV20-1 and TRBJ2-3; 11 bases agree with TRBD1. In germline, CDR1 is DFQATT, CDR2 SNEGSKA (reference sequence). The CDR3 is 15 residues long. J gave up 1 base and V 2 bases, and 2 bases lay outside the gene matches. In nucleotides, the CDR3 is TGCAGTGCTAGAAGGACAGGGGGCGGCACAGATACGCAGTATTTT. Residues: CSARRTGGGTDTQYF.

This clonotype has just one count. This chain joins TRBV6-1 and TRBJ2-3; TRBD2 is a possible D gene (5 bases). V was pared by 3 bases and J by 0 bases, with 7 bases between. CDR1 is MNHNS and CDR2 is SASEGT in the germline V gene. CDR3 length: 14 residues. Here the CDR3 reads CASSEQRSTDTQYF. In DNA form, the CDR3 reads TGTGCCAGCAGTGAGCAGCGGAGCACAGATACGCAGTATTTT.

The chain uses TRBV5-4 and TRBJ2-1, with unresolved D. The CDR3 is 14 amino acids. The V and J ends lost 0 bases and 8 bases respectively, with 12 bases between them. In germline, CDR1 is SGHNT, CDR2 YYREEE (reference sequence). CDR3 in DNA: TGTGCCAGCAGCTTGGAAAATACTCCACATGAGCAGTTCTTC. Protein sequence: CASSLENTPHEQFF.

The genes are TRBV30 and TRBJ1-6; 10 positions agree with TRBD1. The CDR3 covers 14 residues. V lost 4 bases, J lost 10 bases, and 7 bases stayed unmatched. Germline CDR1 reads GTSNPN; CDR2 reads SVGIG (reference sequence). The CDR3 protein is CAWNTGTGVSPLHF. As DNA, the CDR3 is TGTGCCTGGAACACCGGGACAGGGGTCTCACCCCTCCACTTT.

Many counts were recorded for this clonotype. The rearrangement uses TRBV7-2 and TRBJ2-1; 7 bases map to TRBD2. With 2 bases clipped from V and 7 bases from J, the junction kept 11 bases outside the gene matches. CDR1 and CDR2 from the germline V gene are SGHTA and FQGNSA. This CDR3 has 16 amino acids. The CDR3 DNA reads TGTGCCAGCAGCTTATTTTCTCGCGGGAGTCGGAATGAGCAGTTCTTC. It yields the protein CASSLFSRGSRNEQFF.

There are a few counts of this clonotype. The chain couples TRBV5-4 to TRBJ2-1; unclear D gene. CDR1 is SGHNT and CDR2 is YYREEE in the germline V gene (reference sequence). V lost 2 bases, J lost 9 bases, and 15 bases lay in between. The CDR3 has 14 residues. In DNA form, the CDR3 reads TGTGCCAGCAGCTTCCCCCGGGCCGCTGGTGAGCAGTTCTTC. Translating it yields CASSFPRAAGEQFF. Combining the CDR3 with reference TRBV5-4 and TRBJ2-1 gives the whole variable domain ETGVTQSPTHLIKTRGQQVTLRCSSQSGHNTVSWYQQALGQGPQFIFQYYREEENGRGNFPPRFSGLQFPNYSSELNVNALELDDSALYLCASSFPRAAGEQFFGPGTRLTVL.

The gene calls are TRBV20-1 and TRBJ2-7; a possible D gene is TRBD1 (6 bases). V lost 3 bases to trimming and J lost 1 base, with 13 bases between them. Germline V gene sequence: CDR1 DFQATT, CDR2 SNEGSKA (reference sequence). The CDR3 runs to 14 residues. The CDR3 DNA reads as TGCAGTGCTAGCCTGGACAGTCTTTCCTACGAGCAGTACTTC. It codes for CSASLDSLSYEQYF.

This clonotype showed up just a few times. The genes are TRBV20-1 and TRBJ2-1, with D tentatively TRBD1 or TRBD2 (6 bases each). The length of the CDR3 is 20 residues. The germline gives CDR1 DFQATT, CDR2 SNEGSKA (reference sequence). V lost 3 bases to trimming and J lost 0 bases, with 27 bases between them. The CDR3 region is CSASRERLARGASSYNEQFF. CDR3 DNA sequence: TGCAGTGCTAGTAGGGAAAGGTTAGCTAGGGGGGCGAGCTCCTACAATGAGCAGTTCTTC.

This clonotype was found a few times. The rearrangement links TRBV5-1 to TRBJ2-1; D might be TRBD1 (6 bases). Per germline, CDR1 SGHRS and CDR2 YFSETQ. The CDR3 length is 16 residues. V gave up 5 bases and J gave up 8 bases, with 23 bases separating them. CDR3 protein: CASRGWGRISRDEQFF. CDR3 DNA sequence: TGCGCCAGCAGGGGGTGGGGGCGGATTTCACGCGATGAGCAGTTCTTC.

The chain employs TRBV7-2 and TRBJ2-7; tentative D call: TRBD2 (6 bases). CDR1 is SGHTA and CDR2 is FQGNSA in the germline V gene. The V gene lost 3 bases and the J gene lost 3 bases, with 15 bases spanning the gap. The CDR3 covers 15 residues. The CDR3 reads CASSFAAGTDYEQYF. The CDR3 nucleotides are TGTGCCAGCAGCTTTGCGGCGGGAACTGACTACGAGCAGTACTTC.

The rearrangement links TRBV9 to TRBJ2-5; possibly TRBD1 for D (7 bases). The ends were cut back, 3 bases at V and 2 bases at J, with 14 bases in the middle. This CDR3 spans 15 amino acids. In germline, CDR1 is SGDLS, CDR2 YYNGEE. In DNA, the CDR3 is TGTGCCAGCAGCGGGTCGGGGGACAGACAAGAGACCCAGTACTTC. Translation: CASSGSGDRQETQYF. The whole variable domain, remainder taken from reference TRBV9 and TRBJ2-5, is DSGVTQTPKHLITATGQRVTLRCSPRSGDLSVYWYQQSLDQGLQFLIQYYNGEERAKGNILERFSAQQFPDLHSELNLSSLELGDSALYFCASSGSGDRQETQYFGPGTRLLVL.

This clonotype appeared many times. This chain uses TRBV5-1 with TRBJ2-2; unclear D gene. V was pared by 3 bases and J by 2 bases, with 5 bases between. CDR1 is SGHRS, CDR2 YFSETQ, per germline. The CDR3 runs to 13 residues. CDR3 coding DNA: TGCGCCAGCAGCTCTGATAACACCGGGGAGCTGTTTTTT. It translates to CASSSDNTGELFF.

This clonotype has just a few counts. The genes are TRBV5-1 and TRBJ2-7; D call uncertain. Trimming left V 0 bases short and J 3 bases short, with 10 bases between. The CDR3 has 14 residues. The V gene's germline CDR1 is SGHRS and CDR2 YFSETQ. Here the CDR3 reads CASSLAERFYEQYF. CDR3 coding DNA: TGCGCCAGCAGCTTGGCCGAGCGTTTCTACGAGCAGTACTTC.

This chain uses TRBV24-1 with TRBJ2-1, with TRBD2 as a possible D gene (5 bases). Germline V gene sequence: CDR1 KGHDR, CDR2 SFDVKD. The ends were cut back, 8 bases at V and 6 bases at J, with 13 bases in the middle. This CDR3 is built from 13 residues. The DNA for the CDR3 is TGTGCCACCACCCAAGGAGGAATCAATGAGCAGTTCTTC. Translated, it gives CATTQGGINEQFF.

This clonotype was recorded a few times. The chain has TRBV6-1 and TRBJ2-1, with D perhaps being TRBD1 or TRBD2 (6 bases each). Germline CDR1 is MNHNS and CDR2 is SASEGT. The V gene lost 6 bases and the J gene lost 0 bases, with 15 bases spanning the gap. CDR3 length: 16 amino acids. In DNA form, the CDR3 reads TGTGCCAGCAGAAAGGGGGGCGGACGCTCCTACAATGAGCAGTTCTTC. Protein sequence: CASRKGGGRSYNEQFF.

The sample holds a few counts of this clonotype. The J gene is TRBJ2-4, the V gene TRBV5-6; 10 bases line up with TRBD2. Germline loops: CDR1 SGHDT, CDR2 YYEEEE. V gave up 5 bases and J gave up 2 bases; unmatched junction bases: 7. The CDR3 has 16 amino acids. CDR3: CASRQTSGISKNIQYF. In DNA, the CDR3 is TGTGCCAGCAGGCAAACTAGCGGGATTTCCAAAAACATTCAGTACTTC.

This clonotype has only a few counts. This rearrangement joins TRBV7-2 to TRBJ1-6; tentative D call: TRBD1 (5 bases). Germline V CDR1 and CDR2: SGHTA, FQGNSA. Trimming shortened V by 6 bases and J by 9 bases, and 9 bases separated the two germline ends. This CDR3 contains 12 residues. This CDR3 reads CASSHQGSPLHF. CDR3 nucleotides: TGTGCCAGCAGTCACCAGGGTTCACCCCTCCACTTT.

This clonotype was counted between two and nine times. V gene TRBV4-3 combines with J gene TRBJ2-5, with 8 bases that match TRBD1. With V trimmed by 2 bases and J by 3 bases, 8 bases remained unmatched. The CDR3 sequence is 16 residues long. Germline loops: CDR1 LGHNA, CDR2 YSLEER. In DNA form, the CDR3 reads TGCGCCAGCAGCCAAAGCCGCAACAGGGGGAAAGAGACCCAGTACTTC. Its protein is CASSQSRNRGKETQYF.